Listed here is a single T cell receptor beta chain. TCRdb re-called the PCR reads with MiXCR, one entry per CDR3 protein. The table has around 480,000 distinct CDR3 sequences, about 26% seen once. This record belongs to a study of molecular identifiers for immune sequencing clone quantification. Trimming at V came to 4 bases and at J to 5 bases, leaving 8 bases not matched to a gene. Germline CDR1 is GTSNPN and CDR2 is SVGIG (reference sequence). This CDR3 spans 13 amino acids. Input for naive CD8 libraries was roughly 17,000 to 1,000,000 sorted cells; the RNA fraction used was 10%, 30% or 50%. The sequenced sample was naive CD8+ T cells from blood, with Jurkat cell RNA spiked in. Subset defined: FACS-sorted CD8+CD4-CCR7+CD45RA+ naive T cells. The source is a human donor in good health. Some libraries in this study had Jurkat cell RNA spiked in. The gene calls are TRBV30 and TRBJ2-7; 7 nucleotides line up with TRBD2. The CDR3 bases are TGTGCCTGGACTCCAACCGGGGGGAACGAGCAGTACTTC. Residues: CAWTPTGGNEQYF.